Listed below are T cell receptor beta chains from one sample, sequenced in a study of blood T cell repertoires in COVID-19. The table came from immunoSEQ multiplex PCR; TCRdb's copy has only in-frame clones and leaves some out. The data contain over 120,000 clones, about 80% of them singletons. Source material: peripheral blood. The receptors derive from a human donor in a cohort sampled during active COVID-19. Both conserved end residues are part of each CDR3. Fields, in order: CDR3 DNA, CDR3 protein, clone size, D gene, J gene, CDR3 length, V gene. The D gene is left open where the match is weak. Only part of the rows carry a size: once, few, many, or a class if the clone is expanded.

cdr3_nt: TGTGCCAGCAGCCAGAGGATACCGGGACTAGGCACCGGGGAGCTGTTTTTT; cdr3_aa: CASSQRIPGLGTGELFF; clone_size: -; d_call: TRBD2; j_call: TRBJ2-2; cdr3_length: 17; v_call: TRBV4-2
cdr3_nt: TGTGCCAGCAGCTTCATCCGGGACAGGGTCGGGGAGTGGTCCTACGAGCAGTACTTC; cdr3_aa: CASSFIRDRVGEWSYEQYF; clone_size: -; d_call: TRBD1; j_call: TRBJ2-7; cdr3_length: 19; v_call: TRBV11-2
cdr3_nt: TGTGCCAGCAGCTTGGTATACAGTTCCAAAAACATTCAGTACTTC; cdr3_aa: CASSLVYSSKNIQYF; clone_size: -; d_call: -; j_call: TRBJ2-4; cdr3_length: 15; v_call: TRBV5-8
cdr3_nt: TGTGCCAGCAGCCAGGGGGGTACGCAGTATTTT; cdr3_aa: CASSQGGTQYF; clone_size: -; d_call: -; j_call: TRBJ2-3; cdr3_length: 11; v_call: TRBV3-1/TRBV3-2
cdr3_nt: TGTGCCAGTAGTATAGGGACAGGGGATGAGCAGTTCTTC; cdr3_aa: CASSIGTGDEQFF; clone_size: -; d_call: TRBD1; j_call: TRBJ2-1; cdr3_length: 13; v_call: TRBV19
cdr3_nt: TGTGCCAGCAGCCCGGTTGTAGCTGGTGGCTACACCTTC; cdr3_aa: CASSPVVAGGYTF; clone_size: -; d_call: -; j_call: TRBJ1-2; cdr3_length: 13; v_call: TRBV5-6
cdr3_nt: TGCGCCAGCAGCACCCGGGACAGGACAAAAGCTAACTATGGCTACACCTTC; cdr3_aa: CASSTRDRTKANYGYTF; clone_size: few; d_call: TRBD1; j_call: TRBJ1-2; cdr3_length: 17; v_call: TRBV4-1
cdr3_nt: TGTGCCAGCAGCTTAGGGGGGCTCGACACAGATACGCAGTATTTT; cdr3_aa: CASSLGGLDTDTQYF; clone_size: -; d_call: -; j_call: TRBJ2-3; cdr3_length: 15; v_call: TRBV11-3
cdr3_nt: TGTGCCAGCAGCGACCGGCGGCGGCAGCTGAGGACTGAAGCTTTCTTT; cdr3_aa: CASSDRRRQLRTEAFF; clone_size: -; d_call: -; j_call: TRBJ1-1; cdr3_length: 16; v_call: TRBV6-2/TRBV6-3
cdr3_nt: TGTGCCAGCAGCTTGGGGTTCGGCAGGGGGAACTATGGCTACACCTTC; cdr3_aa: CASSLGFGRGNYGYTF; clone_size: -; d_call: TRBD1; j_call: TRBJ1-2; cdr3_length: 16; v_call: TRBV5-6
cdr3_nt: TGTGCCAGCTCAAATACAGGGAATGAGAATTCACCCCTCCACTTT; cdr3_aa: CASSNTGNENSPLHF; clone_size: -; d_call: -; j_call: TRBJ1-6; cdr3_length: 15; v_call: TRBV18
cdr3_nt: TGTGCCAGCAGGCGGGAGGGGGTCTCTTCACCCCTCCACTTT; cdr3_aa: CASRREGVSSPLHF; clone_size: -; d_call: -; j_call: TRBJ1-6; cdr3_length: 14; v_call: TRBV5-6
cdr3_nt: TGTGCCACCTCCCAAGGGGGGGACCCGGGCGGGGAGCTGTTTTTT; cdr3_aa: CATSQGGDPGGELFF; clone_size: -; d_call: -; j_call: TRBJ2-2; cdr3_length: 15; v_call: TRBV25-1
cdr3_nt: TGTGCCGCCCAGGGACAGGGGTGGACTGAAGCTTTCTTT; cdr3_aa: CAAQGQGWTEAFF; clone_size: -; d_call: TRBD1; j_call: TRBJ1-1; cdr3_length: 13; v_call: TRBV10-3
cdr3_nt: TGTGCCAGCAGTGAGGGAGAGGTGTCTGGAAACACCATATATTTT; cdr3_aa: CASSEGEVSGNTIYF; clone_size: -; d_call: -; j_call: TRBJ1-3; cdr3_length: 15; v_call: TRBV2
cdr3_nt: TGTGCCAGCAGTATGGGCAGGGGTTCCTACGAGCAGTACTTC; cdr3_aa: CASSMGRGSYEQYF; clone_size: -; d_call: -; j_call: TRBJ2-7; cdr3_length: 14; v_call: TRBV2
cdr3_nt: TGTGCCACCAGCAGAGGACTAGCGGAGCAGACCCAGTACTTC; cdr3_aa: CATSRGLAEQTQYF; clone_size: -; d_call: TRBD2; j_call: TRBJ2-5; cdr3_length: 14; v_call: TRBV15
cdr3_nt: TGTGCCACGAGTCGGGACTCCTACGAGCAGTACTTC; cdr3_aa: CATSRDSYEQYF; clone_size: -; d_call: -; j_call: TRBJ2-7; cdr3_length: 12; v_call: TRBV7-2
cdr3_nt: TGTGCCAGCAGCTGGGGGGGACTAGCCTTCGATGAGCAGTTCTTC; cdr3_aa: CASSWGGLAFDEQFF; clone_size: -; d_call: TRBD2; j_call: TRBJ2-1; cdr3_length: 15; v_call: TRBV7-3
cdr3_nt: TGCGCCAGCAGCTTAAGGACTAGCGGGGGGGATGAGCAGTTCTTC; cdr3_aa: CASSLRTSGGDEQFF; clone_size: -; d_call: TRBD2; j_call: TRBJ2-1; cdr3_length: 15; v_call: TRBV5-1
cdr3_nt: TGTGCCACTCGGGACAGGGTGTACGAGCAGTACTTC; cdr3_aa: CATRDRVYEQYF; clone_size: few; d_call: TRBD1; j_call: TRBJ2-7; cdr3_length: 12; v_call: TRBV19
cdr3_nt: TGTGCCAGCAGCCCCCGACTAGCGGTTATGCATGAGCAGTTCTTC; cdr3_aa: CASSPRLAVMHEQFF; clone_size: -; d_call: TRBD2; j_call: TRBJ2-1; cdr3_length: 15; v_call: TRBV4-2
cdr3_nt: TGTGCCAGCAGCGGCCGGGACAGGGGTTCCTACGAGCAGTACTTC; cdr3_aa: CASSGRDRGSYEQYF; clone_size: few; d_call: TRBD1; j_call: TRBJ2-7; cdr3_length: 15; v_call: TRBV7-2
cdr3_nt: TGCGCCAGCAGCCAAGGAGCAGGAAGATACGAGCAGTACTTC; cdr3_aa: CASSQGAGRYEQYF; clone_size: -; d_call: -; j_call: TRBJ2-7; cdr3_length: 14; v_call: TRBV4-3
cdr3_nt: TGTGCCAGCAGCTTACTCAGACAGGGTCTGAGAACCGGGGAGCTGTTTTTT; cdr3_aa: CASSLLRQGLRTGELFF; clone_size: -; d_call: TRBD1; j_call: TRBJ2-2; cdr3_length: 17; v_call: TRBV5-4
cdr3_nt: TGTGCCAGCAGCTTAGTCCTGGGCAGGGCCCCTATCAGTGAAAAACTGTTTTTT; cdr3_aa: CASSLVLGRAPISEKLFF; clone_size: -; d_call: -; j_call: TRBJ1-4; cdr3_length: 18; v_call: TRBV7-9
cdr3_nt: TGTGCCAGCAGTTACTCGGCGGGGTTTCGAGCTTTCTTT; cdr3_aa: CASSYSAGFRAFF; clone_size: -; d_call: -; j_call: TRBJ1-1; cdr3_length: 13; v_call: TRBV6-5
cdr3_nt: TGTGCCTGGAGTCGGGGACATAACCTCCAAGAGACCCAGTACTTC; cdr3_aa: CAWSRGHNLQETQYF; clone_size: -; d_call: -; j_call: TRBJ2-5; cdr3_length: 15; v_call: TRBV30
cdr3_nt: TGTGCCAGCAGCCAAGTGGCGGCCACCGGGGAGCTGTTTTTT; cdr3_aa: CASSQVAATGELFF; clone_size: -; d_call: -; j_call: TRBJ2-2; cdr3_length: 14; v_call: TRBV3-1/TRBV3-2
cdr3_nt: TGTGCCAGCTCACAGGACAGAAATGAAAAACTGTTTTTT; cdr3_aa: CASSQDRNEKLFF; clone_size: -; d_call: -; j_call: TRBJ1-4; cdr3_length: 13; v_call: TRBV18
cdr3_nt: TGTGCCAGCAGCTTGGGGGGAGGTACTGAAGCTTTCTTT; cdr3_aa: CASSLGGGTEAFF; clone_size: -; d_call: -; j_call: TRBJ1-1; cdr3_length: 13; v_call: TRBV5-5
cdr3_nt: TGCAGCGTATACCCCATAGCGGGAGGGGAAGACAATGAGCAGTTCTTC; cdr3_aa: CSVYPIAGGEDNEQFF; clone_size: -; d_call: TRBD2; j_call: TRBJ2-1; cdr3_length: 16; v_call: TRBV29-1
cdr3_nt: TGTGCCACCAGCAGACTAGCGGGAGGGGGGTCCCAAGAGACCCAGTACTTC; cdr3_aa: CATSRLAGGGSQETQYF; clone_size: -; d_call: TRBD2; j_call: TRBJ2-5; cdr3_length: 17; v_call: TRBV15
cdr3_nt: TGTGCCAGTAGTGTCAGGGGGATGATCGGGGAGACCCAGTACTTC; cdr3_aa: CASSVRGMIGETQYF; clone_size: few; d_call: TRBD1; j_call: TRBJ2-5; cdr3_length: 15; v_call: TRBV19
cdr3_nt: TGTGCCACCAGCAGAGTCGGGCAGGGCATTACTCCCCTCCACTTT; cdr3_aa: CATSRVGQGITPLHF; clone_size: -; d_call: -; j_call: TRBJ1-6; cdr3_length: 15; v_call: TRBV15
cdr3_nt: TGTGCCATCAGTAGGGCGGGACAGGGAGACAGTGAGCAGTTCTTC; cdr3_aa: CAISRAGQGDSEQFF; clone_size: -; d_call: TRBD1; j_call: TRBJ2-1; cdr3_length: 15; v_call: TRBV10-3
cdr3_nt: TGTGCCAGCAGCCAAGTTCCGGGAGGGTCTGGTCGGGGAGACGAAGAGCAGTTCTTC; cdr3_aa: CASSQVPGGSGRGDEEQFF; clone_size: -; d_call: TRBD2; j_call: TRBJ2-1; cdr3_length: 19; v_call: TRBV4-2
cdr3_nt: TGTGCCAGCAGTTCTGGGACAGGGCGCCAAGAGACCCAGTACTTC; cdr3_aa: CASSSGTGRQETQYF; clone_size: -; d_call: TRBD1; j_call: TRBJ2-5; cdr3_length: 15; v_call: TRBV2
cdr3_nt: TGTGCCAGCAGCTTAAATGCGGACACTGAAGCTTTCTTT; cdr3_aa: CASSLNADTEAFF; clone_size: -; d_call: -; j_call: TRBJ1-1; cdr3_length: 13; v_call: TRBV7-9
cdr3_nt: TGTGCCAGCAGCTTCTCGCAGGGCGGTGAGCAGTTCTTC; cdr3_aa: CASSFSQGGEQFF; clone_size: -; d_call: -; j_call: TRBJ2-1; cdr3_length: 13; v_call: TRBV5-4
cdr3_nt: TGTGCCAGCAGCCAAGATCAAGATACGCAGTATTTT; cdr3_aa: CASSQDQDTQYF; clone_size: -; d_call: -; j_call: TRBJ2-3; cdr3_length: 12; v_call: TRBV14
cdr3_nt: TGCGCCAGCAGGGAGGACAGCAATCAGCCCCAGCATTTT; cdr3_aa: CASREDSNQPQHF; clone_size: -; d_call: -; j_call: TRBJ1-5; cdr3_length: 13; v_call: TRBV5-1
cdr3_nt: TGTGCCAGCAGCGTGATCCGGGATTTATACTTC; cdr3_aa: CASSVIRDLYF; clone_size: -; d_call: -; j_call: TRBJ2-7; cdr3_length: 11; v_call: TRBV2
cdr3_nt: TGTGCCAGCAGCCAAGGATGGCTCCCCCAAGAGACCCAGTACTTC; cdr3_aa: CASSQGWLPQETQYF; clone_size: -; d_call: -; j_call: TRBJ2-5; cdr3_length: 15; v_call: TRBV3-1/TRBV3-2
cdr3_nt: TGTGCCAGTAGTTTCCTGGGGGGACAGGGAGACCAGCCCCAGCATTTT; cdr3_aa: CASSFLGGQGDQPQHF; clone_size: few; d_call: TRBD1; j_call: TRBJ1-5; cdr3_length: 16; v_call: TRBV19
cdr3_nt: TGTGCCAGCACTCGGACAATGAACACTGAAGCTTTCTTT; cdr3_aa: CASTRTMNTEAFF; clone_size: -; d_call: -; j_call: TRBJ1-1; cdr3_length: 13; v_call: TRBV2
cdr3_nt: TGTGCCAGCAGCTTAGCAGGGGGTAACACTGAAGCTTTCTTT; cdr3_aa: CASSLAGGNTEAFF; clone_size: -; d_call: TRBD1; j_call: TRBJ1-1; cdr3_length: 14; v_call: TRBV13
cdr3_nt: TGTGCCAGCAAAGGTCGGCGGGAACCCCCCGGGGCCGGAGATACGCAGTATTTT; cdr3_aa: CASKGRREPPGAGDTQYF; clone_size: -; d_call: -; j_call: TRBJ2-3; cdr3_length: 18; v_call: TRBV28
cdr3_nt: TGTGCCAGCAACGTAGGGAGGAGCGGGGAGCTGTTTTTT; cdr3_aa: CASNVGRSGELFF; clone_size: -; d_call: -; j_call: TRBJ2-2; cdr3_length: 13; v_call: TRBV2
cdr3_nt: TGTGCCAGCAGTTTAGTGGGGCCCTCCTACGAGCAGTACTTC; cdr3_aa: CASSLVGPSYEQYF; clone_size: -; d_call: -; j_call: TRBJ2-7; cdr3_length: 14; v_call: TRBV7-8
cdr3_nt: TGTGCCAGCAGCCAAGGGACAGGACCACAAGAGACCCAGTACTTC; cdr3_aa: CASSQGTGPQETQYF; clone_size: -; d_call: TRBD1; j_call: TRBJ2-5; cdr3_length: 15; v_call: TRBV3-1/TRBV3-2
cdr3_nt: TGTGCCAGCAGCCACGCAGGGGGCACTGAAGCTTTCTTT; cdr3_aa: CASSHAGGTEAFF; clone_size: -; d_call: TRBD1; j_call: TRBJ1-1; cdr3_length: 13; v_call: TRBV3-1/TRBV3-2
cdr3_nt: TGTGCCAGCAGTTGGGGCGGTAACTATGGCTACACCTTC; cdr3_aa: CASSWGGNYGYTF; clone_size: -; d_call: -; j_call: TRBJ1-2; cdr3_length: 13; v_call: TRBV6-5
cdr3_nt: TGTGCCAGCAGCGTAACAACAGGGACGGGGAATGAGCAGTTCTTC; cdr3_aa: CASSVTTGTGNEQFF; clone_size: few; d_call: -; j_call: TRBJ2-1; cdr3_length: 15; v_call: TRBV9
cdr3_nt: TGTGCCAGCAGTGGCGCGGGAGTTATTACTGAGCAGTTCTTC; cdr3_aa: CASSGAGVITEQFF; clone_size: -; d_call: TRBD2; j_call: TRBJ2-1; cdr3_length: 14; v_call: TRBV2
cdr3_nt: TGTGCCAGCAGCCAAGGGGGCCCAGATACGCAGTATTTT; cdr3_aa: CASSQGGPDTQYF; clone_size: -; d_call: TRBD1; j_call: TRBJ2-3; cdr3_length: 13; v_call: TRBV7-2
cdr3_nt: TGTGCCAGCAGCCCCTCCTCCAGGGCGGGAAACACCATATATTTT; cdr3_aa: CASSPSSRAGNTIYF; clone_size: -; d_call: -; j_call: TRBJ1-3; cdr3_length: 15; v_call: TRBV9
cdr3_nt: TGTGCCAGCAGCCATGAGGGAGAGCAGTTCTTC; cdr3_aa: CASSHEGEQFF; clone_size: -; d_call: -; j_call: TRBJ2-1; cdr3_length: 11; v_call: TRBV16
cdr3_nt: TGTGCCAGCAGCTGGCAGTCCCGGAGTTCTGAAGCTTTCTTT; cdr3_aa: CASSWQSRSSEAFF; clone_size: -; d_call: -; j_call: TRBJ1-1; cdr3_length: 14; v_call: TRBV7-9
cdr3_nt: TGTGCCAGTAAGGGAGACAGGGGTAAAGTGACTGAAGCTTTCTTT; cdr3_aa: CASKGDRGKVTEAFF; clone_size: -; d_call: TRBD1; j_call: TRBJ1-1; cdr3_length: 15; v_call: TRBV19